The 5 T cell receptor beta chains below were found in one sample sequenced in a study of blood T cell repertoires in COVID-19. Data came from immunoSEQ multiplex PCR; TCRdb stores just in-frame clones and leaves some out. The sample carries under 200,000 clones, 70% to 90% recorded once. The specimen was PBMCs or T cells enriched from blood (not recorded which). These receptors all come from a middle-aged woman in a cohort exposed to, infected with or recovered from COVID-19 (not recorded which).

V and J are TRBV11-1 and TRBJ2-2; 8 bases match TRBD1. Looked up from germline, CDR1 is SGHAT and CDR2 is FQDESV (reference sequence). V shed 7 bases and J 5 bases; nucleotides not matched to a gene: 3. This CDR3 has 13 amino acids. The CDR3 nucleotides read TGTGCCAGCACGACAGGGGTTACCGGGGAGCTGTTTTTT. It codes for CASTTGVTGELFF.

The chain uses TRBV18 and TRBJ2-5; 10 bases align to TRBD2. Germline V gene data show CDR1 as KGHSH and CDR2 as LQKENI. With V trimmed by 8 bases and J by 2 bases, 8 bases remained unmatched. The CDR3 covers 15 residues. The CDR3 bases are TGTGCCAGCATGCCGACTAGCGGGCTTCAAGAGACCCAGTACTTC. Translated: CASMPTSGLQETQYF.

The gene calls are TRBV19 and TRBJ1-5; D is unresolved. Germline V CDR1 and CDR2: LNHDA, SQIVND (reference sequence). CDR3 length equals 15 residues. Deletions cut 7 bases from V and 1 base from J, with 14 bases between. CDR3 region: CASTYREGSNQPQHF. The CDR3 DNA reads as TGTGCCAGTACCTACCGGGAGGGAAGCAATCAGCCCCAGCATTTT.

The chain has TRBV10-1 and TRBJ2-7; possibly TRBD2 for D (6 bases). CDR1 WNHNN and CDR2 SYGVQD come from the germline V gene (reference sequence). The CDR3 runs to 18 residues. V lost 0 bases to trimming and J lost 0 bases, with 18 bases between them. The CDR3 region has the DNA TGCGCCAGCAGTGAGTCGAGTTTCGGGGGAACGGTCTCCTACGAGCAGTACTTC. This gives the protein CASSESSFGGTVSYEQYF.

The chain recombines TRBV9 with TRBJ1-2, with a tentative D call TRBD1 (5 bases). V was shortened by 2 bases and J by 0 bases, with 8 bases between the two germline ends. CDR3 length equals 14 residues. Germline loops: CDR1 SGDLS, CDR2 YYNGEE. The CDR3 DNA is TGTGCCAGCAGCGTCACAGGAGCTAACTATGGCTACACCTTC. It is translated as CASSVTGANYGYTF.